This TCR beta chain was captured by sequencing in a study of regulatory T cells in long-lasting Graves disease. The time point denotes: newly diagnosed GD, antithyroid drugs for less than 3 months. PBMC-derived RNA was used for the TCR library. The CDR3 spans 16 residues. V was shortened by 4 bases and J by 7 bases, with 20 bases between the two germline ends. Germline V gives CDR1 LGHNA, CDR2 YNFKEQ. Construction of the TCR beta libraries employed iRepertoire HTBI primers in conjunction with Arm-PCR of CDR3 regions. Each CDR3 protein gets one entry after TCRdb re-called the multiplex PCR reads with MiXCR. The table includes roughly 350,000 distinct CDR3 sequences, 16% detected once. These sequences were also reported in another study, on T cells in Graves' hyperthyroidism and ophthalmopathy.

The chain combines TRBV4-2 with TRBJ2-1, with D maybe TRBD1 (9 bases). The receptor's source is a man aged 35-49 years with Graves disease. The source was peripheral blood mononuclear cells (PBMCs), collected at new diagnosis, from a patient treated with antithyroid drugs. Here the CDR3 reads CASSLGRDRDNNEQFF. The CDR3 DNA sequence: TGTGCCAGCAGCCTCGGGAGGGACAGGGACAATAATGAGCAGTTCTTC.